A selection of T cell receptor beta chains follows, all from one sample in a study of patients and donors after allogeneic stem cell transplantation. TCRdb re-derived calls from the RT-PCR reads in MiXCR, one entry per CDR3 protein. Of roughly 880,000 distinct CDR3 sequences in the sample, more than 15% were seen once. The sequenced material came from blood, either unsorted or a sorted T cell fraction (not recorded which). The source is a human donor who was either an allogeneic HSCT recipient or a stem cell or donor lymphocyte infusion donor (not recorded which). It is not recorded whose cells these are; they may come from a transplant donor. Each CDR3 is given with its conserved first and last residue. Each record gives: CDR3 length, V gene, clone size, D gene, J gene, CDR3 protein, CDR3 DNA. A D gene is named only where the DNA matches it firmly. Clone size is stated in some rows and not others, as once, few, many or a class when expanded.

17	TRBV11-3	NA	TRBD2	TRBJ2-7	CASSSGLAGVRSYEQYF	TGTGCCAGCAGCTCTGGACTAGCGGGGGTTCGCTCCTACGAGCAGTACTTC
16	TRBV12-3/TRBV12-4	many	NA	TRBJ2-7	CASSSHIPGRGYEQYF	TGTGCCAGCAGTAGTCACATCCCGGGACGGGGCTACGAGCAGTACTTC
15	TRBV7-2	many	NA	TRBJ1-1	CASSLGASMNTEAFF	TGTGCCAGCAGCTTAGGTGCTAGCATGAACACTGAAGCTTTCTTT
19	TRBV11-2	NA	NA	TRBJ2-4	CASSLVFIGTSLAKNIQYF	TGTGCCAGCAGCTTAGTATTTATCGGGACAAGCCTAGCCAAAAACATTCAGTACTTC
15	TRBV7-3	few	NA	TRBJ2-1	CASSLPGPWSNEQFF	TGTGCCAGCAGCCTCCCGGGTCCCTGGAGCAATGAGCAGTTCTTC
19	TRBV14	NA	NA	TRBJ2-3	CASSHPRGEYPERTDTQYF	TGTGCCAGCAGCCACCCGCGGGGCGAATACCCCGAGAGAACAGATACGCAGTATTTT
18	TRBV21-1	NA	NA	TRBJ2-1	CASLRGTSGADPYNEQFF	TGTGCCAGCTTAAGAGGGACTAGCGGGGCAGACCCCTACAATGAGCAGTTCTTC
13	TRBV11-3	NA	NA	TRBJ2-1	CASSLDRATEQFF	TGTGCCAGCAGCTTAGATCGGGCAACAGAGCAGTTCTTC
16	TRBV6-5	NA	NA	TRBJ2-7	CASSYLGVVSPYEQYF	TGTGCCAGCAGTTACCTGGGGGTGGTGTCGCCCTACGAGCAGTACTTC
15	TRBV5-1	few	TRBD2	TRBJ2-7	CASSGIAGEVGEQYF	TGCGCCAGCAGCGGAATAGCGGGAGAAGTTGGCGAGCAGTACTTC
13	TRBV19	NA	TRBD2	TRBJ2-7	CATAAGGHYEQYF	TGTGCCACCGCGGCGGGGGGCCACTACGAGCAGTACTTC
17	TRBV12-3/TRBV12-4	NA	NA	TRBJ2-3	CASSSNTQGPSTDTQYF	TGTGCCAGCAGTTCAAACACACAGGGTCCTAGCACAGATACGCAGTATTTT
14	TRBV5-1	NA	NA	TRBJ1-2	CASSQKDGAYGYTF	TGCGCCAGCAGCCAGAAGGACGGGGCCTATGGCTACACCTTC
16	TRBV10-3	NA	TRBD1	TRBJ1-5	CAISPGDRPSNQPQHF	TGTGCCATCAGCCCGGGGGACAGGCCTTCCAATCAGCCCCAGCATTTT
13	TRBV18	few	TRBD1	TRBJ2-3	CASSMDRTDTQYF	TGTGCCAGCTCAATGGACAGGACAGATACGCAGTATTTT
16	TRBV7-3	few	TRBD1	TRBJ1-1	CASSPRGRGRWTEAFF	TGTGCCAGCAGCCCCCGGGGAAGGGGGCGGTGGACTGAAGCTTTCTTT
15	TRBV2	NA	NA	TRBJ2-3	CASAPGLGHTDTQYF	TGTGCCAGCGCCCCCGGGTTAGGACACACAGATACGCAGTATTTT
15	TRBV9	once	NA	TRBJ2-3	CASSPPGTTRGTQYF	TGTGCCAGCAGCCCCCCGGGAACTACGAGGGGGACGCAGTATTTT
14	TRBV6-5	few	NA	TRBJ1-1	CASSSDRMNTEAFF	TGTGCCAGCAGTTCTGACAGAATGAACACTGAAGCTTTCTTT
14	TRBV5-8	NA	NA	TRBJ2-3	CASSLVALTNTQYF	TGTGCCAGCAGCTTGGTGGCGCTGACAAATACGCAGTATTTT
15	TRBV12-3/TRBV12-4	few	TRBD1	TRBJ2-7	CASSSGTGGLNEQYF	TGTGCCAGCAGCTCCGGGACAGGGGGCCTGAACGAGCAGTACTTC
15	TRBV3-1	few	TRBD2	TRBJ2-1	CASRMGLAGGNEQFF	TGTGCCAGCAGGATGGGACTAGCGGGGGGCAATGAGCAGTTCTTC
12	TRBV30	NA	NA	TRBJ2-7	CAWTPGSYEQYF	TGTGCCTGGACACCGGGGTCCTACGAGCAGTACTTC